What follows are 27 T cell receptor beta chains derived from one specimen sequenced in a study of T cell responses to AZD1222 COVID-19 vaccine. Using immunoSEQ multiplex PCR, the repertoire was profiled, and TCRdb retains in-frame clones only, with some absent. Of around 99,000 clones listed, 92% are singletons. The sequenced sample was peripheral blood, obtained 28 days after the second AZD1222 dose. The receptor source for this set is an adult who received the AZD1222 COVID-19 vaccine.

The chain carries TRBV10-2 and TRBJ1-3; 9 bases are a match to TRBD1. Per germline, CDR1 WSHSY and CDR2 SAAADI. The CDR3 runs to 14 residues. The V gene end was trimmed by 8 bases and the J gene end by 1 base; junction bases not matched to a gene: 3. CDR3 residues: CASGDRASGNTIYF. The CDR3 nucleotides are TGCGCCAGCGGGGACAGGGCGTCTGGAAACACCATATATTTT.

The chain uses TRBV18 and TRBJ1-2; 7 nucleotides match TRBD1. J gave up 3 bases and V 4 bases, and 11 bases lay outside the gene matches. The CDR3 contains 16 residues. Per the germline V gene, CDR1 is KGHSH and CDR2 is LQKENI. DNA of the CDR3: TGTGCCAGCTCACAGACCATACAGGGGTCCGACTATGGCTACACCTTC. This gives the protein CASSQTIQGSDYGYTF.

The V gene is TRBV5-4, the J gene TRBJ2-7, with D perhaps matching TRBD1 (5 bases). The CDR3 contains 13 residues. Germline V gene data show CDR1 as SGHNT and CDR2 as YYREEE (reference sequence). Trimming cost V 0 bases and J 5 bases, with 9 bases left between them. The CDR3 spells CASSLASGNEQYF. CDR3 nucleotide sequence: TGTGCCAGCAGCTTGGCCTCAGGGAACGAGCAGTACTTC.

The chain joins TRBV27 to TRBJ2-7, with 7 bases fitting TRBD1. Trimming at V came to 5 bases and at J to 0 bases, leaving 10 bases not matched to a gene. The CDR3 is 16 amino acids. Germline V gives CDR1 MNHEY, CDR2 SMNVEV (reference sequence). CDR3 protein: CASSIQGQLSSYEQYF. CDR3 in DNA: TGTGCCAGCAGTATTCAGGGACAGCTAAGCTCCTACGAGCAGTACTTC.

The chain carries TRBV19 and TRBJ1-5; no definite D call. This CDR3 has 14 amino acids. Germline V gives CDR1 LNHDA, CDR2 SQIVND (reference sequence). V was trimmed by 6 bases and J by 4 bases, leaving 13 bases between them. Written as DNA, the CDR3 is TGTGCCAGTAGGGCACAGTCTCTTAATCAGCCCCAGCATTTT. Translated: CASRAQSLNQPQHF.

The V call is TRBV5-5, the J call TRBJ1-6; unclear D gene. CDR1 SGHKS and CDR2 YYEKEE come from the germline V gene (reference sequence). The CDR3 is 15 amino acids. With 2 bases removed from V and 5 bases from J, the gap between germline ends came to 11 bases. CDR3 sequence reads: CASSLAATNNSPLHF. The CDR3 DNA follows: TGTGCCAGCAGCTTAGCGGCAACAAATAATTCACCCCTCCACTTT.

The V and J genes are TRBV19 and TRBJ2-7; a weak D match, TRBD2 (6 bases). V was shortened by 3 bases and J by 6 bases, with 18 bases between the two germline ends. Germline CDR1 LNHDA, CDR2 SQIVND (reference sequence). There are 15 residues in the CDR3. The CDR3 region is CASSMRAGLLGEQYF. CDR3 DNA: TGTGCCAGTAGTATGAGGGCGGGGTTGTTGGGCGAGCAGTACTTC.

The chain's CDR3 is CASSSRDGAYEQYF. CDR3 DNA sequence: TGTGCCAGCAGTTCCCGGGACGGTGCCTACGAGCAGTACTTC. The chain couples TRBV7-9 to TRBJ2-7; either TRBD1 or TRBD2 may supply D (5 bases each). The CDR3 covers 14 residues. Germline V gene sequence: CDR1 SEHNR, CDR2 FQNEAQ (reference sequence). The germline V and J ends were trimmed by 6 bases and 2 bases, with 14 bases remaining between them.

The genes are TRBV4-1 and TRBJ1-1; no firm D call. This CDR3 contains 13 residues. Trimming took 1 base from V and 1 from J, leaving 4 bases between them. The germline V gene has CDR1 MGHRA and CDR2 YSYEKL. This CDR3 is CASSQGRNTEAFF. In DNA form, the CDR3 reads TGCGCCAGCAGCCAAGGCAGGAACACTGAAGCTTTCTTT.

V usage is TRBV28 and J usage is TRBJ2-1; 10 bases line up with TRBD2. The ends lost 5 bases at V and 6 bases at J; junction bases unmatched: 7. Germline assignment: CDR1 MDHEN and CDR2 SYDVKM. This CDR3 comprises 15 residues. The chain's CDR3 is CASSGRLAGVNEQFF. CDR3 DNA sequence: TGTGCCAGCAGTGGACGACTAGCGGGTGTCAATGAGCAGTTCTTC.

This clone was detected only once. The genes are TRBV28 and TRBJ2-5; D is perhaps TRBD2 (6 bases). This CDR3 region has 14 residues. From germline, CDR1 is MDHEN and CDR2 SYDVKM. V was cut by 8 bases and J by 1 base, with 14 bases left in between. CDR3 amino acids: CASRNRDSQETQYF. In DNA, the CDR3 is TGTGCCAGCCGAAACCGGGACTCCCAAGAGACCCAGTACTTC.

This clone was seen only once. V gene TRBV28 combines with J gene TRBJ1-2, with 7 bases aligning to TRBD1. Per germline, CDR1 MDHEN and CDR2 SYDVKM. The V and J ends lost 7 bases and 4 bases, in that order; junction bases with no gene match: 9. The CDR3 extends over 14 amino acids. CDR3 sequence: CASTIQGQSYGYTF. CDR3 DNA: TGTGCCAGCACCATCCAGGGACAGAGCTATGGCTACACCTTC.

The DNA for the CDR3 is TGTGCCAGTAGTAACTTACAGGGAGGCGGCTACACCTTC. This gives the protein CASSNLQGGGYTF. This chain uses TRBV19 with TRBJ1-2, with D perhaps TRBD1 (6 bases). The CDR3 has 13 amino acids. CDR1 and CDR2 from the germline V gene are LNHDA and SQIVND (reference sequence). Deletions cut 4 bases from V and 8 bases from J, with 14 bases between.

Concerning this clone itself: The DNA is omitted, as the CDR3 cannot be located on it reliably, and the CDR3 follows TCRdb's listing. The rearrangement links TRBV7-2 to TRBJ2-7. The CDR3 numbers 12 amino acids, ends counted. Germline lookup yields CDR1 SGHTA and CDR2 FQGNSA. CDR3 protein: CASSRGRAGQYF.

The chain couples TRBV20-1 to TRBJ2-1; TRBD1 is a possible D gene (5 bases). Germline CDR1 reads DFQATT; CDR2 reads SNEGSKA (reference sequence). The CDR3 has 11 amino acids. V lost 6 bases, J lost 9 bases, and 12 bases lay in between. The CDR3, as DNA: TGCAGTGCCCTCCTGCAGGGTGAGCAGTTCTTC. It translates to CSALLQGEQFF.

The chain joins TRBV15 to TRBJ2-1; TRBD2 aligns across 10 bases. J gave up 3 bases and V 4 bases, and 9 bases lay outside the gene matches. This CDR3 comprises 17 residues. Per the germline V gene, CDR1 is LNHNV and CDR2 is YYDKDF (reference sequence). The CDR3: CATSKRSGRAGYNEQFF. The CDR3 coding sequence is TGTGCCACCAGCAAGCGGAGCGGGAGGGCCGGCTACAATGAGCAGTTCTTC.

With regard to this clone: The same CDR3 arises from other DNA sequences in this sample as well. This chain's CDR3 is CASSRDRNTEAFF. CDR3 sequence (DNA): TGTGCCAGCTCTCGAGACAGGAACACTGAAGCTTTCTTT. The V and J genes are TRBV18 and TRBJ1-1; D possibly corresponds to TRBD1 (5 bases). V shed 6 bases and J shed 1 base, with 9 bases lying between them. CDR1 is KGHSH, CDR2 LQKENI, per germline. CDR3 length: 13 amino acids.

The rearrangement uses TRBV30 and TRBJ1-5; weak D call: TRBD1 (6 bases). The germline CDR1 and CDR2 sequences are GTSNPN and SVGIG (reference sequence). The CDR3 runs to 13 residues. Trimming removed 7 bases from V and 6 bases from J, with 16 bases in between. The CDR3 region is CASGRGARQPQHF. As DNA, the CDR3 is TGTGCCTCCGGAAGGGGGGCTCGTCAGCCCCAGCATTTT.

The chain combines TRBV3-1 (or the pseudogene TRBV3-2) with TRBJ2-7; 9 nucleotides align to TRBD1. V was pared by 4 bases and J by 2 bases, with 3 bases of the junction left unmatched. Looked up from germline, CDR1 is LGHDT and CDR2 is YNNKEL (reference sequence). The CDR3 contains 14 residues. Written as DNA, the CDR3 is TGTGCCAGCAGCCCGGGACAGGGCACCTACGAGCAGTACTTC. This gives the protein CASSPGQGTYEQYF.

CDR3 sequence (DNA): TGTGCCATCAGTGACGCGATTCGACAGGGTTATGGCTACACCTTC. Its protein product is CAISDAIRQGYGYTF. The gene calls are TRBV10-3 and TRBJ1-2; 7 nucleotides match TRBD1. CDR3 length: 15 residues. CDR1 and CDR2 from the germline V gene are ENHRY and SYGVKD. Trimming removed 3 bases from V and 5 bases from J; junction bases left unmatched: 9.

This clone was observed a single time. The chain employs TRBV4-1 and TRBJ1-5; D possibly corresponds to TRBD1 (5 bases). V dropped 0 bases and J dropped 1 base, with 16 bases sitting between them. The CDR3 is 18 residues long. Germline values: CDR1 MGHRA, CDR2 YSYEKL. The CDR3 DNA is TGCGCCAGCAGCCAAGATCCTGTGGGGGTCAAGAGCAATCAGCCCCAGCATTTT. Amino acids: CASSQDPVGVKSNQPQHF.

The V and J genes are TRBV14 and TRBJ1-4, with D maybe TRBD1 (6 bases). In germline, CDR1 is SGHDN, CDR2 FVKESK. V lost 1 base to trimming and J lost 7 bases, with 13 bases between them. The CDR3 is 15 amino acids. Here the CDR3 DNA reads TGTGCCAGCAGCCAAGGCGGGGGGCGAGGTGAAAAACTGTTTTTT. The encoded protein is CASSQGGGRGEKLFF.

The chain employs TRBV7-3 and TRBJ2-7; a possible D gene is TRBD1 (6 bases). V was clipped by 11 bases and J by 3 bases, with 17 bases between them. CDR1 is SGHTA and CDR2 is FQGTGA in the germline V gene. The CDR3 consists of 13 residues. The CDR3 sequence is CAGDTGLHYEQYF. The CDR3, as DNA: TGTGCCGGCGATACAGGGCTCCACTACGAGCAGTACTTC.

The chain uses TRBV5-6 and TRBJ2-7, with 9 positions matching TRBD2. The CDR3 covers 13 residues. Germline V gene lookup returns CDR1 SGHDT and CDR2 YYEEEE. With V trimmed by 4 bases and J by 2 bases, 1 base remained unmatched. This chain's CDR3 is CASSLAGPYEQYF. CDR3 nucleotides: TGTGCCAGCAGCCTAGCGGGACCCTACGAGCAGTACTTC.

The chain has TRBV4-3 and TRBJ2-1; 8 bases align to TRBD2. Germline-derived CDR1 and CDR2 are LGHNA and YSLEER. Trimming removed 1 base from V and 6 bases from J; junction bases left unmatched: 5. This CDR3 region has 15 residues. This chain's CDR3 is CASSQAGLAFNEQFF. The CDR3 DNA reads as TGCGCCAGCAGCCAAGCCGGACTAGCTTTCAATGAGCAGTTCTTC.

DNA for the CDR3: TGTGCCAGCAGTAATCCGGGACTAGCGGAGAACCCGTTCTTC. Encoded protein: CASSNPGLAENPFF. The genes are TRBV7-2 and TRBJ2-1; 11 bases match TRBD2. From germline, CDR1 is SGHTA and CDR2 FQGNSA. CDR3 length equals 14 residues. The V segment lost 6 bases and the J segment 15 bases; nucleotides outside the gene matches: 13.

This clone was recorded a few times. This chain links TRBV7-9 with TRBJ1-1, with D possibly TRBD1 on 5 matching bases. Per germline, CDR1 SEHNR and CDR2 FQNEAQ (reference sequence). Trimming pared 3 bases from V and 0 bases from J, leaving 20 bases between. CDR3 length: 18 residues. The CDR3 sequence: CASSFTGPQQGMNTEAFF. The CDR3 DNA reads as TGTGCCAGCAGCTTTACAGGCCCCCAGCAGGGCATGAACACTGAAGCTTTCTTT. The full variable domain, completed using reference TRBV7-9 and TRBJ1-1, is DTGVSQNPRHKITKRGQNVTFRCDPISEHNRLYWYRQTLGQGPEFLTYFQNEAQLEKSRLLSDRFSAERPKGSFSTLEIQRTEQGDSAMYLCASSFTGPQQGMNTEAFFGQGTRLTVV.